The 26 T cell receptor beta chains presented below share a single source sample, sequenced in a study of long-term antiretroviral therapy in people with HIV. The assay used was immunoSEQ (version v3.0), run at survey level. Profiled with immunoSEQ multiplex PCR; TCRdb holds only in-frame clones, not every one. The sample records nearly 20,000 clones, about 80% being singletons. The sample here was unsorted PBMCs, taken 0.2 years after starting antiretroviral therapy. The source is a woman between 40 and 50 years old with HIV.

CDR3 amino acids: CAIKPGLGTGELFF. The CDR3 DNA reads TGTGCCATCAAGCCGGGGCTCGGCACCGGGGAGCTGTTTTTT. V is TRBV10-3 and J is TRBJ2-2; either TRBD1 or TRBD2 may supply D (5 bases each). The CDR3 runs 14 residues. Trimming pared 7 bases from V and 4 bases from J, leaving 13 bases between. The germline gives CDR1 ENHRY, CDR2 SYGVKD.

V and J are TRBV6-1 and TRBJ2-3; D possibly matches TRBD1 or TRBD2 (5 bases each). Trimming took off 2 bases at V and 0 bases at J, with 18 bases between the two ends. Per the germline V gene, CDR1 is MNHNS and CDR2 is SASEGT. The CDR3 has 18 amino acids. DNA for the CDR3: TGTGCCAGCAGTGAAATGGTAGCCCCCGGGGCTAGCACAGATACGCAGTATTTT. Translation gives CASSEMVAPGASTDTQYF.

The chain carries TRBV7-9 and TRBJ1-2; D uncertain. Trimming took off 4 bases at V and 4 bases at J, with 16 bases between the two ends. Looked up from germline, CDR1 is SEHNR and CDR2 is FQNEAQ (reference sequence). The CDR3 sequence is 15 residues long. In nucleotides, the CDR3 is TGTGCCAGCAGCTCAATAGGGCTCCTGGTCTATGGCTACACCTTC. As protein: CASSSIGLLVYGYTF.

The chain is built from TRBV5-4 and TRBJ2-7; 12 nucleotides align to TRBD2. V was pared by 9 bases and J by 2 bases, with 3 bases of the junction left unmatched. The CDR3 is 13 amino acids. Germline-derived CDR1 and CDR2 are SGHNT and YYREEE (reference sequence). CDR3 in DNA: TGTGCCACCACTAGCGGGAGGACCTACGAGCAGTACTTC. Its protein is CATTSGRTYEQYF. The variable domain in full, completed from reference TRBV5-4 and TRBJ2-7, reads ETGVTQSPTHLIKTRGQQVTLRCSSQSGHNTVSWYQQALGQGPQFIFQYYREEENGRGNFPPRFSGLQFPNYSSELNVNALELDDSALYLCATTSGRTYEQYFGPGTRLTVT.

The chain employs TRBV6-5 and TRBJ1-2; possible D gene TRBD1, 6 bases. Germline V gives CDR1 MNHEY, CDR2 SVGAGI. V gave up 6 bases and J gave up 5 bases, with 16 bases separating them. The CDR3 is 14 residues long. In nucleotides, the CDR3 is TGTGCCAGCAGGGGGGACACGGAATCATATGGCTACACCTTC. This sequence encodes CASRGDTESYGYTF.

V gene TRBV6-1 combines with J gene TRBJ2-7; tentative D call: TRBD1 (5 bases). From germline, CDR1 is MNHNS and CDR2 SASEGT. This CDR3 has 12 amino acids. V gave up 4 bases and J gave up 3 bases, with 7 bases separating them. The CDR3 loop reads CASSGDSYEQYF. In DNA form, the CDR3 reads TGTGCCAGCAGTGGAGACAGCTACGAGCAGTACTTC.

The CDR3 bases are TGCAGCGTTGCACAGGGAGGAAGCACTGAAGCTTTCTTT. This translates into CSVAQGGSTEAFF. The chain combines TRBV29-1 with TRBJ1-1; perhaps TRBD1 as D (6 bases). The CDR3 is 13 amino acids. Trimming stripped 4 bases from V and 4 bases from J, with 13 bases between. Germline loops: CDR1 SQVTM, CDR2 ANQGSEA.

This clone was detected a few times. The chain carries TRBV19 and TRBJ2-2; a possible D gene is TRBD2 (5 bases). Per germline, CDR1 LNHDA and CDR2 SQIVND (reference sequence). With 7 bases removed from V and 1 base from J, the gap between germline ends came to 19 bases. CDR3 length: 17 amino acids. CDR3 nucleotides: TGTGCCAGTACCAACCATCCCGGGGTGGGGAACACCGGGGAGCTGTTTTTT. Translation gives CASTNHPGVGNTGELFF.

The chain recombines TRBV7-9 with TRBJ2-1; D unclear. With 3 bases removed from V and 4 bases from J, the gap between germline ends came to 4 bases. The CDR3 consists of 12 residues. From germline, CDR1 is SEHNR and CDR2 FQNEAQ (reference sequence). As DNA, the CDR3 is TGTGCCAGCAGCTTCCGTTACAATGAGCAGTTCTTC. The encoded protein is CASSFRYNEQFF.

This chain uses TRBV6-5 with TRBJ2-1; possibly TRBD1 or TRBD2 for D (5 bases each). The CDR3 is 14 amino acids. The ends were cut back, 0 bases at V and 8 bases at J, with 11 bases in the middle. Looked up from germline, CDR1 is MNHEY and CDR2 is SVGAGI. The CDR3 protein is CASSYSGQGDEQFF. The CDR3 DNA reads TGTGCCAGCAGTTACTCGGGGCAGGGAGATGAGCAGTTCTTC.

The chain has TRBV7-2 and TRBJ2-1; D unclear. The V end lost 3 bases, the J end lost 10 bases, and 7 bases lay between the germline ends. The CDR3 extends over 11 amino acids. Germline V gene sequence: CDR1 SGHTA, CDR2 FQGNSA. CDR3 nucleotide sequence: TGTGCCAGCAGCTTTAGTACGGAGCAGTTCTTC. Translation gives CASSFSTEQFF. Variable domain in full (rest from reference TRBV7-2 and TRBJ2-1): GAGVSQSPSNKVTEKGKDVELRCDPISGHTALYWYRQSLGQGLEFLIYFQGNSAPDKSGLPSDRFSAERTGGSVSTLTIQRTQQEDSAVYLCASSFSTEQFFGPGTRLTVL.

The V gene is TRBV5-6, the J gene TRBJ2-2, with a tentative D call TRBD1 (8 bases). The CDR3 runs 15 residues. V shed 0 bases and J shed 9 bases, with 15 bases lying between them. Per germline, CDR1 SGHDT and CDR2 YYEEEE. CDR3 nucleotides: TGTGCCAGCAGCTTGGCAACAGGGGGGGACCGGGAGCTGTTTTTT. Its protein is CASSLATGGDRELFF.

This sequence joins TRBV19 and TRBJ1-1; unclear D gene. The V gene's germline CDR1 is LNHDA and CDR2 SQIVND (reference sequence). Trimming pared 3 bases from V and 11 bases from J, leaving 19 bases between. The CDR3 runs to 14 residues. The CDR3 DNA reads TGTGCCAGTAGTATGGGGTGGAGTCCCTTGGAGGCTTTCTTT. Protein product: CASSMGWSPLEAFF.

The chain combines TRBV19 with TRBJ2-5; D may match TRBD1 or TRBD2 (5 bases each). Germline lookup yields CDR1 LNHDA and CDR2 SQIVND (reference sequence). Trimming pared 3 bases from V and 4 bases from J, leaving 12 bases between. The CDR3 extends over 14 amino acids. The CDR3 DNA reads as TGTGCCAGTAGTATGTCTGATGGGGGAGAGACCCAGTACTTC. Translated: CASSMSDGGETQYF.

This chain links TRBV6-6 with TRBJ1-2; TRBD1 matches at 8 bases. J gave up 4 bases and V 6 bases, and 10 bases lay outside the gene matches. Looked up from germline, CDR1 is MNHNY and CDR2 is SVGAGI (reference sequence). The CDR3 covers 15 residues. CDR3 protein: CASSRTGTGGYGYTF. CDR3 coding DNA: TGTGCCAGCAGCAGGACCGGGACAGGAGGCTATGGCTACACCTTC.

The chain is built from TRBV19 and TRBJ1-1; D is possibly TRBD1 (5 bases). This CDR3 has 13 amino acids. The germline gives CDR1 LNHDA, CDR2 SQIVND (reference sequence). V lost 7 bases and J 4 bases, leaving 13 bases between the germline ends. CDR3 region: CASTAVGGTEAFF. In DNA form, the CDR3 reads TGTGCCAGTACGGCGGTCGGGGGCACTGAAGCTTTCTTT.

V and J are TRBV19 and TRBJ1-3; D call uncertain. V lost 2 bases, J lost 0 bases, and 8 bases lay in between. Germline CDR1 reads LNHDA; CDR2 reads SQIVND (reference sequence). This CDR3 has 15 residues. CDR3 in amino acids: CASSIPLNSGNTIYF. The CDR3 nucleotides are TGTGCCAGTAGTATACCTCTGAACTCTGGAAACACCATATATTTT.

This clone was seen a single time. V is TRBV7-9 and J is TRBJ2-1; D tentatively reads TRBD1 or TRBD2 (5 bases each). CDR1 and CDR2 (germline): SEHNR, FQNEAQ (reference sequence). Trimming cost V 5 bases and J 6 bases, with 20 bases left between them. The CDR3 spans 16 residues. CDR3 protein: CASSPPGTPGINEQFF. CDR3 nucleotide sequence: TGTGCCAGCAGCCCCCCCGGGACCCCAGGGATCAATGAGCAGTTCTTC.

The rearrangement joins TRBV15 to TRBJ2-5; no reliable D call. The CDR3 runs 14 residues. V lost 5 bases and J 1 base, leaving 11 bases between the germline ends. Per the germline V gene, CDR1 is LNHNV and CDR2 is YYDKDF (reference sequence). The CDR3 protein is CATSGNGVQETQYF. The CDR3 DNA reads TGTGCCACCAGCGGTAACGGAGTCCAAGAGACCCAGTACTTC.

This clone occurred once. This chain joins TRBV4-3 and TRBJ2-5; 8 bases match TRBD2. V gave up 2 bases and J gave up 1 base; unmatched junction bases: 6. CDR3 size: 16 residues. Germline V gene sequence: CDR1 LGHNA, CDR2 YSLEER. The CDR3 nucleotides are TGCGCCAGCAGCCAATCAGCGGGGGCCCTCCAAGAGACCCAGTACTTC. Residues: CASSQSAGALQETQYF.

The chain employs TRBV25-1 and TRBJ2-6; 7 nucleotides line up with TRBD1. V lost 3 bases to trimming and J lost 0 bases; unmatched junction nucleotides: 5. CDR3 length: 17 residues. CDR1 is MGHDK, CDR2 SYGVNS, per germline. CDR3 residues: CASSDPDRSSGANVLTF. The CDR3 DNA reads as TGTGCCAGCAGTGACCCGGACAGGTCCTCTGGGGCCAACGTCCTGACTTTC.

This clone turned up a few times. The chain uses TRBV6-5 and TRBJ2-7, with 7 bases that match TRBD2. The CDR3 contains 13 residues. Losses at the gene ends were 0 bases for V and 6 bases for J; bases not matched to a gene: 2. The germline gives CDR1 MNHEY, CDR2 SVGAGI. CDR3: CASSYSAGSEQYF. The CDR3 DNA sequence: TGTGCCAGCAGTTACTCAGCGGGGAGCGAGCAGTACTTC.

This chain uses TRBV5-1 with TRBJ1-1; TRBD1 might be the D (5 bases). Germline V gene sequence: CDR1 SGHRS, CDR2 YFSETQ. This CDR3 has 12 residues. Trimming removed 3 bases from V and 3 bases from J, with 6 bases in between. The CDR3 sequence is CASSWGHTEAFF. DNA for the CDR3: TGCGCCAGCAGCTGGGGACACACTGAAGCTTTCTTT. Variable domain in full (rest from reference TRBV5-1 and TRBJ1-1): KAGVTQTPRYLIKTRGQQVTLSCSPISGHRSVSWYQQTPGQGLQFLFEYFSETQRNKGNFPGRFSGRQFSNSRSEMNVSTLELGDSALYLCASSWGHTEAFFGQGTRLTVV.

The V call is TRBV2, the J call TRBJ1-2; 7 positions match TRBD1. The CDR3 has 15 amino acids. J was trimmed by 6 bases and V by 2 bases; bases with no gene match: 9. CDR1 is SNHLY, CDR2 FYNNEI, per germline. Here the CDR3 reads CASSERLGGVHGYTF. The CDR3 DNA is TGTGCCAGCAGTGAAAGGTTAGGGGGCGTACATGGCTACACCTTC.

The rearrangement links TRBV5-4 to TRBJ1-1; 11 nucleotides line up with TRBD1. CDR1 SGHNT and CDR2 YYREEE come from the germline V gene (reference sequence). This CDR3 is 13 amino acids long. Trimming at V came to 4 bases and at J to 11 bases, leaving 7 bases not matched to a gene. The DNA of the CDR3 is TGTGCCAGCAGCCCCGGGACAGGGGGGATGGCTTTCTTT. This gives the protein CASSPGTGGMAFF. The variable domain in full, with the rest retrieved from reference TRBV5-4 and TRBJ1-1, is ETGVTQSPTHLIKTRGQQVTLRCSSQSGHNTVSWYQQALGQGPQFIFQYYREEENGRGNFPPRFSGLQFPNYSSELNVNALELDDSALYLCASSPGTGGMAFFGQGTRLTVV.

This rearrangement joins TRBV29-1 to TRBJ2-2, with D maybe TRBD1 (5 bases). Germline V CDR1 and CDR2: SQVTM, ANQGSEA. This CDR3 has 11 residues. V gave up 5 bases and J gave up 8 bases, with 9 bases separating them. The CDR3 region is CSVSPGGELFF. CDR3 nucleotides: TGCAGCGTTTCCCCAGGGGGGGAGCTGTTTTTT.